The sequence of this T cell receptor beta chain was determined in a study of blood T cells in healthy people across ages. About the study: About one barcoded beta molecule per two T cells came from capture by template switching. Study-wide findings and caveats: In long-lived donors, naive CD4+ cell counts and diversity exceeded those of aged donors.

Germline V gene sequence: CDR1 SGHTA, CDR2 FQGNSA. Between the trimmed V and J ends, which lost 3 bases and 5 bases, there was a span of 13 bases. The CDR3 loop spans 14 amino acids. Primed by a sample-barcoded 5' primer and a J-beta primer mix, a second PCR proceeded for roughly 6 to 12 cycles. Every single cDNA molecule received a tag from a template-switch adaptor with 12 random nucleotides. TCRdb ran MiXCR on the 5' RACE reads and lists one entry per CDR3 protein. The table has approximately 1,700,000 distinct CDR3 sequences, 30% to 40% seen once. This clonotype was counted at least ten times. What it binds is unknown.

The receptor was derived from a human donor in good health. Input material: blood. V usage is TRBV7-2 and J usage is TRBJ2-5; perhaps D is TRBD1 or TRBD2 (6 bases each). The CDR3 reads CASSLLGAGETQYF. The DNA for the CDR3 is TGTGCCAGCAGCTTGTTGGGGGCGGGGGAGACCCAGTACTTC.